What follows describes a single TCR beta chain. The data originate from a study of blood T cell repertoires in COVID-19. Across the whole study: PBMCs, B-cell-depleted T cells, or T cells were the source of the cDNA or gDNA that made up the material.

The V and J ends lost 5 bases and 0 bases respectively, with 14 bases between them. Germline assignment: CDR1 LNHDA and CDR2 SQIVND (reference sequence). This CDR3 region has 16 residues. Original processing methods: Using reference gene primer amplification, nucleated cell counts were estimated. The method was immunoSEQ multiplex PCR; TCRdb's version includes in-frame clones alone and lacks a portion of them. V and J calls and clone size follow that table, whereas D and trimming were derived from the DNA. The table records some 80,000 clones, more than 75% of them present only once. The source material was peripheral blood. The sequence came from a human donor in a cohort sampled during active COVID-19. V is TRBV19 and J is TRBJ1-5; the D is unclear. The CDR3 nucleotides read TGTGCCAGTAGTGCGACTCTGGGAGGTAGCAATCAGCCCCAGCATTTT. Protein sequence: CASSATLGGSNQPQHF.